This T cell receptor (beta chain) is from a study of control samples from healthy donors and cancer patients. Profiling relied on immunoSEQ multiplex PCR, and the TCRdb table lists in-frame clones only, not all of them. The sample yields tens of thousands of clones, approximately 89% seen once. Germline V CDR1 and CDR2: LGHDT, YNNKEL (reference sequence). V trimming: 0 bases; J trimming: 5 bases; junction bases outside the gene matches: 7. This CDR3 comprises 16 residues. The gene calls are TRBV3-1 (or the pseudogene TRBV3-2) and TRBJ2-1; 7 bases are shared with TRBD2. The sequence came from a man aged 50 to 60 in good health. The sequencing input was blood. The CDR3 nucleotides are TGTGCCAGCAGCCAAGATCCTTGGACTAGTGACAATGAGCAGTTCTTC. Its translation: CASSQDPWTSDNEQFF.